The rows below give T cell receptor beta chains drawn from one sample of a study of T-cell memory formation after mild COVID-19. TCRdb analysed the 5' RACE reads with MiXCR anew, one entry per CDR3 protein. The data contain approximately 560,000 distinct CDR3 sequences, around 16% of them singletons. Sequenced material: PBMCs or a T cell subset sorted from them (not recorded which). These receptors originate from an adult woman who had mild COVID-19 (a few samples of this study predate the infection). Cell type and time point are not known. Each CDR3 is given with its conserved first and last residue. D genes are given only for firm matches.

cdr3_length: 15; j_call: TRBJ1-5; d_call: -; v_call: TRBV5-1; cdr3_aa: CASSLGAGGNQPQHF
cdr3_length: 14; j_call: TRBJ1-2; d_call: TRBD1; v_call: TRBV27; cdr3_aa: CASSLSGQGGGYTF
cdr3_length: 14; j_call: TRBJ2-3; d_call: -; v_call: TRBV3-1; cdr3_aa: CASSQTSSTDTQYF
cdr3_length: 13; j_call: TRBJ2-1; d_call: TRBD1; v_call: TRBV12-3/TRBV12-4; cdr3_aa: CASGQVVYNEQFF
cdr3_length: 14; j_call: TRBJ2-1; d_call: TRBD2; v_call: TRBV30; cdr3_aa: CAWSWTSYYNEQFF
cdr3_length: 17; j_call: TRBJ2-1; d_call: TRBD2; v_call: TRBV12-3/TRBV12-4; cdr3_aa: CASSKRLAGRVYNEQFF
cdr3_length: 14; j_call: TRBJ1-1; d_call: TRBD1; v_call: TRBV6-1; cdr3_aa: CASSEGGDSREAFF
cdr3_length: 12; j_call: TRBJ2-7; d_call: TRBD2; v_call: TRBV11-1; cdr3_aa: CASSWGGGEQYF
cdr3_length: 14; j_call: TRBJ1-5; d_call: TRBD1; v_call: TRBV19; cdr3_aa: CASSIATGNQPQHF
cdr3_length: 14; j_call: TRBJ1-3; d_call: -; v_call: TRBV5-1; cdr3_aa: CASSLNRAGNTIYF
cdr3_length: 15; j_call: TRBJ2-5; d_call: -; v_call: TRBV10-3; cdr3_aa: CAISRGGSLQETQYF
cdr3_length: 15; j_call: TRBJ2-3; d_call: -; v_call: TRBV7-6; cdr3_aa: CASSFGGGSTDTQYF
cdr3_length: 14; j_call: TRBJ1-5; d_call: -; v_call: TRBV2; cdr3_aa: CASSRRTDNQPQHF
cdr3_length: 10; j_call: TRBJ2-1; d_call: -; v_call: TRBV30; cdr3_aa: CAWGFSEQFF
cdr3_length: 14; j_call: TRBJ2-7; d_call: -; v_call: TRBV6-6; cdr3_aa: CASSPGGGQYEQYF
cdr3_length: 13; j_call: TRBJ1-1; d_call: TRBD1; v_call: TRBV12-3/TRBV12-4; cdr3_aa: CASSRTGGPEAFF
cdr3_length: 18; j_call: TRBJ2-7; d_call: TRBD1; v_call: TRBV5-1; cdr3_aa: CASSFGTGDTRRSYEQYF
cdr3_length: 14; j_call: TRBJ2-5; d_call: TRBD1; v_call: TRBV7-2; cdr3_aa: CASSSRDRTETQYF
cdr3_length: 16; j_call: TRBJ2-1; d_call: TRBD2; v_call: TRBV7-2; cdr3_aa: CASSLIRGGSYNEQFF
cdr3_length: 13; j_call: TRBJ1-2; d_call: -; v_call: TRBV7-9; cdr3_aa: CASSPPGTPGYTF
cdr3_length: 16; j_call: TRBJ2-1; d_call: -; v_call: TRBV12-3/TRBV12-4; cdr3_aa: CASSSPSSGSYNEQFF
cdr3_length: 16; j_call: TRBJ2-5; d_call: TRBD2; v_call: TRBV25-1; cdr3_aa: CASSEWTSGAQETQYF